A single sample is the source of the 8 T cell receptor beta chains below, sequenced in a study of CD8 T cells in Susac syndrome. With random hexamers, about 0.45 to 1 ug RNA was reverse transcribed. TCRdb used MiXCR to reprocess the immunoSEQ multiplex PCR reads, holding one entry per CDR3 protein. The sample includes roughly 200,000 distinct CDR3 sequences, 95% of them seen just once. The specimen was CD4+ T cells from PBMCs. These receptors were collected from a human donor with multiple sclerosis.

CDR3 DNA sequence: TGTGCCTGGACACTGGGGGCCGAGCAGTACTTC. Its translation: CAWTLGAEQYF. The chain employs TRBV30 and TRBJ2-7; perhaps TRBD1 as D (6 bases). The V end was cut by 4 bases, the J end by 6 bases, with 10 bases between. Germline V gene lookup returns CDR1 GTSNPN and CDR2 SVGIG (reference sequence). The CDR3 is 11 residues long. Complete variable domain (other parts from reference TRBV30 and TRBJ2-7): SQTIHQWPATLVQPVGSPLSLECTVEGTSNPNLYWYRQAAGRGLQLLFYSVGIGQISSEVPQNLSASRPQDRQFILSSKKLLLSDSGFYLCAWTLGAEQYFGPGTRLTVT.

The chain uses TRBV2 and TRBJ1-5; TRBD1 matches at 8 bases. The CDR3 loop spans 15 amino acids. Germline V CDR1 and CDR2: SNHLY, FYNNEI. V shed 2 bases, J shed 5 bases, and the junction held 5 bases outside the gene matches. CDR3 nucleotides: TGTGCCAGCAGTGAAAGGGACAGGAGGGATCAGCCCCAGCATTTT. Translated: CASSERDRRDQPQHF.

CDR3 DNA sequence: TGCAGCGTTGGCGGGGGACCCTCGGTGACTGAAGCTTTCTTT. Residues: CSVGGGPSVTEAFF. The V and J genes are TRBV29-1 and TRBJ1-1, with D possibly TRBD1 on 5 matching bases. Per the germline V gene, CDR1 is SQVTM and CDR2 is ANQGSEA. The CDR3 covers 14 residues. With 4 bases removed from V and 5 bases from J, the gap between germline ends came to 17 bases.

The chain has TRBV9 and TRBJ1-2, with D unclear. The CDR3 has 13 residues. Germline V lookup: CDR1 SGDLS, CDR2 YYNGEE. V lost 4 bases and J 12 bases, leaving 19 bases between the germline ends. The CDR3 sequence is CASSRDPSYGNTF. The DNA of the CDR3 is TGTGCCAGCAGCCGCGACCCTAGCTATGGAAACACCTTC.

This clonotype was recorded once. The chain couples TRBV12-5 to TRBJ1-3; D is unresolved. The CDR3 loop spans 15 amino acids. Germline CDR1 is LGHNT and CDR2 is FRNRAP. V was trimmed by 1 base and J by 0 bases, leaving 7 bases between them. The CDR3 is CASGLEFNSGNTIYF. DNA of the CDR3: TGTGCTAGTGGTTTGGAGTTTAACTCTGGAAACACCATATATTTT.

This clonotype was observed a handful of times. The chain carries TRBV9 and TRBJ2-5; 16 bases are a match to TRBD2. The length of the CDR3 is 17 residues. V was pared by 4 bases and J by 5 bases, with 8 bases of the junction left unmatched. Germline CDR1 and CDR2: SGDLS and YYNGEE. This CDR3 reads CASSPGTSGGARETQYF. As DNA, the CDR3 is TGTGCCAGCAGCCCCGGGACTAGCGGGGGGGCCCGGGAGACCCAGTACTTC. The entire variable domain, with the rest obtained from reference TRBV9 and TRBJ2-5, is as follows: DSGVTQTPKHLITATGQRVTLRCSPRSGDLSVYWYQQSLDQGLQFLIQYYNGEERAKGNILERFSAQQFPDLHSELNLSSLELGDSALYFCASSPGTSGGARETQYFGPGTRLLVL.

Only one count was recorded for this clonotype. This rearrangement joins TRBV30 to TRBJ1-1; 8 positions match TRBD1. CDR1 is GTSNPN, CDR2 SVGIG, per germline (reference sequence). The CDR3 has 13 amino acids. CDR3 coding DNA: TGTGCTCTGGACCGGCAGGGGGCCACTGAAGCTTTCTTT. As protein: CALDRQGATEAFF.

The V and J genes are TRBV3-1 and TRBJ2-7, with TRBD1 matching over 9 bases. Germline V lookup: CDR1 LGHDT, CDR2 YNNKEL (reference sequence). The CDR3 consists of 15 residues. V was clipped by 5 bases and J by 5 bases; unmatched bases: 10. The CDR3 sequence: CASSSSGTGSHEQYF. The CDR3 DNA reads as TGTGCCAGCAGCTCGTCCGGGACAGGGTCCCACGAGCAGTACTTC.